The 9 T cell receptor beta chains below come from one sample, sequenced in a study of regulatory T cells in long-lasting Graves disease. Indicated time point: persistent/refractory GD, antithyroid drugs over 5 years with positive TRAb. After RNA was extracted from PBMCs, the TCR library was made from it. Arm-PCR of CDR3 regions and iRepertoire HTBI primers were the basis on which TCR beta libraries were built. Via MiXCR, TCRdb re-called the multiplex PCR reads, giving one row per CDR3 protein. The sample consists of under 450,000 distinct CDR3 sequences, about 20% of them appearing once. Sequencing was performed on peripheral blood mononuclear cells (PBMCs), taken when the disease was refractory, from a patient treated with antithyroid drugs. These receptors were obtained from a female donor with Graves disease.

This clonotype has just a few counts. The chain employs TRBV7-2 and TRBJ1-5; D gene ambiguous. The CDR3 loop spans 16 amino acids. The germline V and J ends were trimmed by 5 bases and 2 bases, with 16 bases remaining between them. Germline assignment: CDR1 SGHTA and CDR2 FQGNSA. The chain's CDR3 is CASSNPTGLGNQPQHF. The CDR3 DNA reads TGTGCCAGCAGCAACCCAACCGGGTTGGGCAATCAGCCCCAGCATTTT.

As to this clonotype: The conserved phenylalanine or tryptophan normally closing the CDR3 is absent here, so this likely arose from a read error. The chain joins TRBV7-9 to TRBJ2-1, with TRBD2 matching 9 bases. Trimming removed 5 bases from V and 7 bases from J; junction bases left unmatched: 6. Per the germline V gene, CDR1 is SEHNR and CDR2 is FQNEAQ (reference sequence). The CDR3 is 14 amino acids. In DNA form, the CDR3 reads TGTGCCAGCAGCGCGGGACTAGCCGTGAATGAGCAGTTCCTC. Protein product: CASSAGLAVNEQFL.

As regards this clonotype: A much larger clone sits a single nucleotide away, making a read error possible. The chain combines TRBV29-1 with TRBJ2-5; 8 bases map to TRBD1. This CDR3 is 12 amino acids long. J gave up 9 bases and V 6 bases, and 9 bases lay outside the gene matches. Germline values: CDR1 SQVTM, CDR2 ANQGSEA. In DNA, the CDR3 is TGCAGCGTACGACAGGGGTGGGAGGCCCAGTACTTC. Protein product: CSVRQGWEAQYF.

The chain carries TRBV27 and TRBJ2-7; D is undetermined. V was pared by 3 bases and J by 3 bases, with 12 bases between. The germline gives CDR1 MNHEY, CDR2 SMNVEV (reference sequence). The CDR3 totals 14 residues. CDR3 sequence: CASSFSQVNYEQYF. The CDR3, as DNA: TGTGCCAGCAGTTTTAGTCAGGTGAACTACGAGCAGTACTTC.

This clonotype qualifies as medium-sized. The CDR3 sequence is CASSEGQFYGYTF. CDR3 DNA: TGTGCCAGCAGCGAGGGACAGTTCTATGGCTACACCTTC. The genes are TRBV2 and TRBJ1-2; 7 bases match TRBD1. With 6 bases clipped from V and 4 bases from J, the junction kept 5 bases outside the gene matches. CDR1 and CDR2 (germline): SNHLY, FYNNEI. There are 13 residues in the CDR3.

V is TRBV20-1 and J is TRBJ1-2; tentative D call: TRBD1 (5 bases). Germline V gene sequence: CDR1 DFQATT, CDR2 SNEGSKA (reference sequence). Trimming shortened V by 0 bases and J by 5 bases, and 16 bases separated the two germline ends. The CDR3 covers 15 residues. CDR3 residues: CSARDSRGYYYGYTF. CDR3 nucleotides: TGCAGTGCTAGAGATTCGCGGGGGTACTATTATGGCTACACCTTC.

This clonotype was detected a few times. V and J are TRBV7-9 and TRBJ2-1; the match to TRBD2 covers 9 bases. The CDR3 totals 15 residues. From germline, CDR1 is SEHNR and CDR2 FQNEAQ (reference sequence). The junction had 8 bases not matched to a gene; V was cut back by 3 bases and J by 8 bases. CDR3 in DNA: TGTGCCAGCAGCTTGGGCGGGGGGGTTCTTGATGAGCAGTTCTTC. This translates into CASSLGGGVLDEQFF. Full variable domain (remainder filled in from reference TRBV7-9 and TRBJ2-1): DTGVSQNPRHKITKRGQNVTFRCDPISEHNRLYWYRQTLGQGPEFLTYFQNEAQLEKSRLLSDRFSAERPKGSFSTLEIQRTEQGDSAMYLCASSLGGGVLDEQFFGPGTRLTVL.

This clonotype was counted between two and nine times. The V gene is TRBV5-1, the J gene TRBJ2-7, with D unresolved. V lost 4 bases to trimming and J lost 2 bases, with 13 bases between them. CDR1 is SGHRS and CDR2 is YFSETQ in the germline V gene. CDR3 length: 14 amino acids. The CDR3 reads CASSPERFPYEQYF. CDR3 bases: TGCGCCAGCAGCCCCGAGCGTTTCCCCTACGAGCAGTACTTC.

At least ten counts were recorded for this clonotype. V and J are TRBV7-2 and TRBJ2-5, with a tentative D call TRBD1 (5 bases). Trimming took 5 bases from V and 3 from J, leaving 13 bases between them. The germline V gene encodes CDR1 SGHTA and CDR2 FQGNSA. This CDR3 comprises 14 residues. The CDR3 DNA reads TGTGCCAGCAGCATAGACAGTATCAAAGAGACCCAGTACTTC. It yields the protein CASSIDSIKETQYF.